These 2 T cell receptor beta chains were all obtained from the same sample, sequenced in a study of sequential checkpoint blockade in melanoma. Stated treatment: randomized to nivolumab then ipilimumab (arm A) or the reverse (arm B). TCRdb's copy holds only in-frame clones and misses some; the assay was immunoSEQ multiplex PCR. Of 7,000 to 10,000 clones in the sample, around three fifths are singletons; the top ten hold 50%. Material: CD8+ T cells sorted from blood (inferred from file names), obtained from a patient given nivolumab and ipilimumab in sequence. Source of these receptors: a human patient with melanoma. Some clones in this sample may be carry-over from other donors' samples.

The V and J genes are TRBV27 and TRBJ1-3; TRBD1 is a possible D gene (6 bases). Germline-derived CDR1 and CDR2 are MNHEY and SMNVEV (reference sequence). The length of the CDR3 is 15 residues. V gave up 3 bases and J gave up 2 bases, with 11 bases separating them. CDR3 nucleotides: TGTGCCAGCAGTTTCCGGGGGGCGCCTGGAAACACCATATATTTT. Amino acids: CASSFRGAPGNTIYF.

This clone came up a few times. The CDR3 region has the DNA TGTGCCAGCAGCTATCAGGGGAATCAGCCCCAGCATTTT. Translation gives CASSYQGNQPQHF. This chain connects TRBV7-9 to TRBJ1-5, with D possibly TRBD1 on 6 matching bases. V lost 4 bases and J 4 bases, leaving 8 bases between the germline ends. CDR1 is SEHNR and CDR2 is FQNEAQ in the germline V gene (reference sequence). This CDR3 spans 13 amino acids.